This T cell receptor (beta chain) was recorded in a study of T cell clones after liver transplantation (dated by TCRdb to the late 2010s). About the study as a whole: The samples were obtained from ITN030ST, a randomized trial that attempted immunosuppression withdrawal within 2 years after liver transplantation. A cohort of 8 liver transplant recipients was studied, of whom 3 were classified as tolerant and 5 as non-tolerant. Blood samples were taken pre-transplant, pre-randomization before withdrawal, and post-randomization after full withdrawal or failed withdrawal. To count as tolerant, a recipient had to stay completely off immunosuppression for at least one year without liver enzymes climbing beyond twice the upper limit of normal. Subjects received no induction therapy and standard immunosuppression until randomization at 12-24 months post-transplant. Of the eight recipients, three were HCV-positive, while the remaining recipients had been transplanted for non-autoimmune, non-viral indications. Third party-reactive TCRbeta sequences from pre-transplant MLRs were also identified as an antigen-independent comparator for donor-reactive sequences. Donor-reactive T cell clones were identified by TCRbeta sequencing following a pre-transplant mixed lymphocyte reaction and were subsequently tracked in post-transplant blood.

Compared with germline, V lacks 5 bases and J lacks 0 bases; bases without a gene match: 7. Its CDR3 holds 17 amino acids, cysteine through phenylalanine. Only the CDR3 portion is preserved as DNA: 51 bases, with reading frame beginning at the first base. Looking up the germline V gene yields CDR1 SGHVS and CDR2 FNYEAQ. Frozen genomic DNA underwent high-throughput TCRbeta CDR3 sequencing by immunoSEQ, including PCR amplification, mapping, bias correction and internal controls. From the authors' description of their analysis: Productive rearrangements were kept, and unique TCRbeta sequences were defined by CDR3 nucleotide sequence plus V and J gene. Donor-reactive sequences required at least 5-fold expansion in CFSE-low cells versus unstimulated pre-transplant cells and at least 0.01% frequency. To ensure at least 90% detection power, minimum frequency thresholds were set for each subject based on that subject's lowest-template unstimulated sample. Jensen-Shannon divergence between the top 1000 TCRbeta sequences post- versus pre-transplant served as the measure of repertoire turnover. Changes in detection of donor-reactive sequences were tested with two-sided Fisher's exact tests. What TCRdb holds here is the immuneACCESS table cut down to in-frame rearrangements. Part of the clones is not present; checked against another copy, under half of the missing clones reflect an unresolved V gene, and the others are unexplained. The D gene and trimming were derived from the DNA, and the V and J assignments and clone size from that table. Within this sample are 60,000 or so clones, with about two thirds of them counted one time only. The ten largest clones capture 15% of the sample.

The time point label of this sample denotes: pre-transplant. Thawed unstimulated PBMCs were stained for CD3, CD4 and CD8 and FACS-sorted into CD3+CD4+ and CD3+CD8+ populations. Randomization to immunosuppression withdrawal applied to every one of the 8 studied subjects. Genomic DNA was isolated with the Qiagen DNeasy Blood and Tissue Kit. The study at large found these results: In two subjects, low numbers of available donor cells limited the measurable donor-reactive repertoire. The conclusions were considered preliminary, being limited by small, heterogeneous patient numbers and non-standardized post-transplant time points. Circulating donor-reactive CD4 TCRbeta sequences fell significantly post-transplant in most of the 8 subjects, irrespective of tolerance or HCV status. A greater decline was seen for donor-reactive sequences than for third party-reactive sequences, suggesting partial antigen-specific deletion unrelated to withdrawal success. Since no allograft tissue specimens were available, donor-reactive T cells may have migrated into the graft instead of being deleted. When repertoire turnover was taken into account, detection of donor-reactive sequences was significantly reduced in 7 of 8 subjects for CD4 and in 8 of 8 subjects for CD8.

This clone was seen ten or more times. Its antigen remains undetermined. Base-call qualities are not available, and no considerably larger clone is one nucleotide away. The TCR sequence derives from a human donor who received a liver transplant. Here the chain combines TRBV7-6 and TRBJ1-6; TRBD1 lines up with 7 middle nucleotides. Sequencing used CD4+ T cells from blood, obtained before liver transplant. The nucleotide sequence reads TGTGCCAGCAGCCCAGGACAGGTCGGCTCCTATAATTCACCCCTCCACTTT. Its translation is CASSPGQVGSYNSPLHF.